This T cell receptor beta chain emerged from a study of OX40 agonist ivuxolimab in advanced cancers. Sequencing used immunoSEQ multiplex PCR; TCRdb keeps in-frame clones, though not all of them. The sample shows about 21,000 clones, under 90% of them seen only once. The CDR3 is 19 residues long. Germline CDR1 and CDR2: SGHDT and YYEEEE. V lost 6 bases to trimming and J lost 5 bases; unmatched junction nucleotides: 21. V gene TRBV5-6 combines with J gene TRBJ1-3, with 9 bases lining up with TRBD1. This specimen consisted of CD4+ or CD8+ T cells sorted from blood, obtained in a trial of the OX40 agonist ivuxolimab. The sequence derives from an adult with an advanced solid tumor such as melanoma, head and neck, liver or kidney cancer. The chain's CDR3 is CASNPNSGTGTYRRNTIYF. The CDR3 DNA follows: TGTGCCAGCAACCCCAATTCCGGGACAGGGACCTATCGGCGAAACACCATATATTTT.